This T cell receptor beta chain was sequenced during a study of blood T cell repertoires in COVID-19. At the level of the study: Italy, Spain and the United States were the sources of the convalescent and acute COVID-19 samples.

The germline V gene has CDR1 LNHDA and CDR2 SQIVND (reference sequence). The CDR3 has 18 amino acids. Trimming left V 11 bases short and J 8 bases short, with 33 bases between. Assay: immunoSEQ multiplex PCR; the TCRdb copy retains only in-frame clones and omits some. This table holds around 240,000 clones, approximately 90% found once. Clinical history reported by participants formed the basis on which cohorts were assigned. A case of COVID-19 had been met by exposed participants within 2 weeks before study entry. This sequence joins TRBV19 and TRBJ1-4; TRBD1 might be the D (6 bases). Material: PBMCs or T cells enriched from blood (not recorded which). This TCR derives from a man aged 50-60 years who had been exposed to COVID-19. CDR3: CASYSPGHGFGGLEKLFF. CDR3 DNA sequence: TGTGCCTCCTATTCCCCGGGACACGGCTTTGGTGGGCTCGAAAAACTGTTTTTT.